The T cell receptor (beta chain) under discussion was sequenced for a study of blood T cells in healthy people across ages (dated by TCRdb to between 2014 and 2017). The study in broad terms: In model experiments, template switching captured roughly one uniquely barcoded TCR beta cDNA molecule for every two T cells. The study measured age-related changes in TCR beta repertoire diversity using deep sequencing normalized with unique cDNA molecular identifiers. Two additional independent replicas of 1 million unique cDNA reads from the same blood draw were analyzed for two donors (one aged 18 to 30 and one aged 80 or older). Donors were grouped into four age groups: young (average about 15 years), middle-aged (about 40), aged (62) and long-lived (just over 80). To avoid experimental bias, donors of different ages were randomly spread across the sequencing lanes. Study-wide conclusions, independent of this receptor: Donor CMV infection status was unknown, potentially confounding age-related changes in expanded clonotypes. Conclusive comparison of naive and antigen-experienced compartments was prevented by the profiling of bulk unsorted PBMCs. Observed TCR beta diversity per million T cells fell roughly linearly with age, and a significant reduction was already apparent by age roughly 40. The long-lived group showed more naive CD4+ T cells, fewer expanded clones and increased TCR diversity than the aged group, suggesting age selection. There was a strong correlation between observed TCR beta diversity and the percentage of naive T cells measured by flow cytometry. Estimates of total diversity from one million sequenced T cells were regarded as lower bounds and underestimates.

Note on this clonotype: Its target antigen remains unknown. Per-nucleotide qualities are absent, and no much larger clonotype sits a single base away.

From a lookup of the germline V gene (reference sequence), CDR1 and CDR2 are MNHEY and SMNVEV. Counted from cysteine to phenylalanine, this CDR3 has 13 amino acids. Only CDR3 DNA is held: 39 bases, read in frame from base 1. Germline trimming amounts to 7 bases on V and 5 bases on J, with 3 as the count of junction bases outside the gene matches. Systemically healthy Caucasian individuals from Russia, 39 in total and aged roughly 6 to 95 years, were included as donors. Each donor gave approximately 9.4 milliliters of peripheral blood, drawn into EDTA-treated Vacutainer tubes. PBMCs were isolated by Ficoll-Paque density-gradient centrifugation, with at least 7 million obtained per sample. Total RNA, at least 6 micrograms per sample, was extracted from PBMCs with Trizol reagent. The percentages of naive CD45RAhigh/CD27high T cells were determined by flow cytometry on a PBMC aliquot from every donor.

Libraries were made using 5' RACE. The data were produced on an Illumina HiSeq 2500. A second roughly 7 to 11 cycle PCR used a sample-barcoded 5' primer and a J-beta primer mix. A template-switch 5' adaptor carrying 12 random nucleotides introduced a unique molecular identifier onto each TCR beta cDNA molecule. At least 3 million CDR3-containing paired-end reads were obtained from each sample. First-strand cDNA was synthesized from all RNA with the Mint cDNA synthesis kit, primed by a TRBC-specific oligonucleotide. Following uracil-DNA glycosylase treatment, a first 18-cycle PCR with universal primers M1SS and BC2_uni_R was performed on all cDNA. From the authors' description of their analysis: For normalization, 1 million high-quality reads, each with a distinct molecular identifier, were randomly selected from each sample. Instead of being binned into consensus sequences, reads that shared molecular identifiers were thrown out. MiTCR, set to a Q25 quality threshold and the strictest error-elimination algorithm, was used for CDR3 identification, clonotype clustering and error correction. A nonparametric unseen species model with Euler transformation was used to estimate lower-bound total TCR beta diversity. TCRdb trimmed public reads at Q25 via fastp, called clones via MiXCR and kept in-frame beta chains. Rows matching on CDR3 protein sequence are summarized as one entry with the most common DNA and genes. None of the V and J calls come from the authors' own analysis; TCRdb made them. The sample table shows fewer than 2,000,000 distinct CDR3 sequences, and about 31% are seen once. The biggest ten clones account for 11% of the sample.

This chain is built from TRBV27 and TRBJ2-1; TRBD1 matches 9 bases in the middle. This TCR derives from a woman under 40 in good health. The sample was blood. The CDR3 is CASTGQGDNEQFF. Read as DNA, the sequence is TGTGCCAGCACGGGACAGGGTGACAATGAGCAGTTCTTC.